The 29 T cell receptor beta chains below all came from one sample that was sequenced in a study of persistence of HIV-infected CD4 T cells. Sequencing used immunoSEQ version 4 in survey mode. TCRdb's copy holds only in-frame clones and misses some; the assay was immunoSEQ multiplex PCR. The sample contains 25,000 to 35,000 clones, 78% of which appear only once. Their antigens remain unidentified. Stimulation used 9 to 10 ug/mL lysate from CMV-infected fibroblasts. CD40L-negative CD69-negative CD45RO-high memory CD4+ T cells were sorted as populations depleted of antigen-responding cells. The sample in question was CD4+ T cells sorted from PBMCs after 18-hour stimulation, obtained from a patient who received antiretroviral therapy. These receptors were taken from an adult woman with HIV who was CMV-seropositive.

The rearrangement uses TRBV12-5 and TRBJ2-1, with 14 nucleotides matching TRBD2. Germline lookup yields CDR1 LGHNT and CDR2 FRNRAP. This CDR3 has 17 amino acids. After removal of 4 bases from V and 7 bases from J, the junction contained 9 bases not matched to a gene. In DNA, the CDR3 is TGTGCTAGTGGTTGGGGACTAGCGGGGGCCAATCTGAATGAGCAGTTCTTC. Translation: CASGWGLAGANLNEQFF.

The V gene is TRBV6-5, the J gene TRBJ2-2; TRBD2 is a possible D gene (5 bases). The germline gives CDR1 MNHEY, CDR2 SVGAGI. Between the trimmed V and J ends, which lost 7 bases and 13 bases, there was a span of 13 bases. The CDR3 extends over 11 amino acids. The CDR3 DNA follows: TGTGCCAGCAACGAGGTGGGGAGGCTGTTTTTT. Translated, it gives CASNEVGRLFF.

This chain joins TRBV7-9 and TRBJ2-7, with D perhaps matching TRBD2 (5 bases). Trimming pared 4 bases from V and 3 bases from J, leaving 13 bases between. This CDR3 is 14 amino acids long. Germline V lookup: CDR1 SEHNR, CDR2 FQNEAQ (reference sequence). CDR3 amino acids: CASSSVDGDYEQYF. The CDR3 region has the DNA TGTGCCAGCAGCTCGGTGGACGGGGACTACGAGCAGTACTTC. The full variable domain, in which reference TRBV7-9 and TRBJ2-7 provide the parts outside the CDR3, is DTGVSQNPRHKITKRGQNVTFRCDPISEHNRLYWYRQTLGQGPEFLTYFQNEAQLEKSRLLSDRFSAERPKGSFSTLEIQRTEQGDSAMYLCASSSVDGDYEQYFGPGTRLTVT.

CDR3 amino acids: CASSLVPLWAFF. CDR3 DNA: TGTGCCAGCAGCTTAGTACCCCTGTGGGCTTTCTTT. The chain carries TRBV7-8 and TRBJ1-1; D call uncertain. CDR3 length: 12 residues. Trimming took 1 base from V and 11 from J, leaving 11 bases between them. CDR1 and CDR2 (germline): SGHVS, FQNEAQ.

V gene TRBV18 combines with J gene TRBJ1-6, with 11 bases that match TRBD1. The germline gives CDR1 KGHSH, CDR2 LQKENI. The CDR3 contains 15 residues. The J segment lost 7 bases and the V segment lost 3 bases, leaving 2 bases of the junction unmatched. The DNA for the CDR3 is TGTGCCAGCTCACCGGGACAGGGGGGCAATTCACCCCTCCACTTT. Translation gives CASSPGQGGNSPLHF.

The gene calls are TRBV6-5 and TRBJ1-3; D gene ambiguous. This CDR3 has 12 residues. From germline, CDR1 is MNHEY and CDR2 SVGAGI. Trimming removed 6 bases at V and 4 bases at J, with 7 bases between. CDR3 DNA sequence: TGTGCCAGCAGCACAGCAGGAAACACCATATATTTT. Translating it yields CASSTAGNTIYF.

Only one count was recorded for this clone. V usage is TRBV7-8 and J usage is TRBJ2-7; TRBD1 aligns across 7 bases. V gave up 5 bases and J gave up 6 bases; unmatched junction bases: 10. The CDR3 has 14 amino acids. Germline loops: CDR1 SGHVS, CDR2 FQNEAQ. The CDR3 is CASSPTDRVFEQYF. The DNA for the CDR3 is TGTGCCAGCAGCCCGACCGACAGGGTCTTCGAGCAGTACTTC.

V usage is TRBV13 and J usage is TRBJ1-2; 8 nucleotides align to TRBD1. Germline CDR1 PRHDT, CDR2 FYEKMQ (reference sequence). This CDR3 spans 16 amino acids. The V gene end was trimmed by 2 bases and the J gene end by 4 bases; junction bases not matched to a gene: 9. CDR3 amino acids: CASSLRAGGRSYGYTF. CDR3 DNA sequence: TGTGCCAGCAGCTTAAGGGCAGGGGGCAGAAGCTATGGCTACACCTTC.

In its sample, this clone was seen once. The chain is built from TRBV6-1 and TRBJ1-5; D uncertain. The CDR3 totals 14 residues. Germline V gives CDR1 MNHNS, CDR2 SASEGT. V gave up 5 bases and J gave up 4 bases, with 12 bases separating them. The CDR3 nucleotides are TGTGCCAGCAGTTATTATACATCTAATCAGCCCCAGCATTTT. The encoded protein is CASSYYTSNQPQHF.

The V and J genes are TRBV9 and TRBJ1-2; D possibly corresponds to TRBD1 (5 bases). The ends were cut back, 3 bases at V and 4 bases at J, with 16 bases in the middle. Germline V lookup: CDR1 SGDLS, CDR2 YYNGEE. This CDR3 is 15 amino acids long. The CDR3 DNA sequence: TGTGCCAGCAGCGACCCATTCAGGGCTTTCTATGGCTACACCTTC. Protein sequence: CASSDPFRAFYGYTF.

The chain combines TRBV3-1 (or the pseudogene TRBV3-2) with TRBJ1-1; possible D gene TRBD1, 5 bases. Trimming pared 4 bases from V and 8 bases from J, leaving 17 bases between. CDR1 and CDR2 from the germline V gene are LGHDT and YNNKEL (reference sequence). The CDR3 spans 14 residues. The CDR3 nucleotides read TGTGCCAGCAGCCCCCTTTATCGGGGCCCCGAAGCTTTCTTT. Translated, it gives CASSPLYRGPEAFF.

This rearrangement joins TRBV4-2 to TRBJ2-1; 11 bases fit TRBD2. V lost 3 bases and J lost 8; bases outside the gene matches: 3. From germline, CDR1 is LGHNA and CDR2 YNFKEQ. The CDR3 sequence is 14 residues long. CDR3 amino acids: CASSQGTSGDEQFF. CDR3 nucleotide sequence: TGTGCCAGCAGCCAGGGGACTAGCGGCGATGAGCAGTTCTTC.

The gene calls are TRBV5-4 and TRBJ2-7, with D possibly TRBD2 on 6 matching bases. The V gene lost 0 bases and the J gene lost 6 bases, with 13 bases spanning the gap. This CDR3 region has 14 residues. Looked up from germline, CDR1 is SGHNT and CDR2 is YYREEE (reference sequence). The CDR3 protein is CASSLAGLRIEQYF. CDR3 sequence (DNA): TGTGCCAGCAGCTTGGCAGGACTACGAATCGAGCAGTACTTC.

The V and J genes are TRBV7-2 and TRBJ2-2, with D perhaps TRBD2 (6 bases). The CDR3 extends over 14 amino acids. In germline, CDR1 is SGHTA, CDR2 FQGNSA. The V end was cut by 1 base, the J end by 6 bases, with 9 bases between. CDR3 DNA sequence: TGTGCCAGCAGCTTAGATTCGGGGGCCGGGGAGCTGTTTTTT. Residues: CASSLDSGAGELFF.

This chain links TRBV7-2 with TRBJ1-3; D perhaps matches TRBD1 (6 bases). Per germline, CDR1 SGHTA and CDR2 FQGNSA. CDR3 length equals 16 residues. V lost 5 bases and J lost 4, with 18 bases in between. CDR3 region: CASSQGGGNPGNTIYF. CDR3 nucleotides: TGTGCCAGCAGCCAAGGGGGGGGGAACCCCGGAAACACCATATATTTT.

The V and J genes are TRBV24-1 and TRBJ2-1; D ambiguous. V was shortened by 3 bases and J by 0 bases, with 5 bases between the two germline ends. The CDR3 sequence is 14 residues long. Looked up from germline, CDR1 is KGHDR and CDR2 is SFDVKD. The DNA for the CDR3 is TGTGCCACCAGTGATGCTGGCTCCTACAATGAGCAGTTCTTC. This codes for CATSDAGSYNEQFF.

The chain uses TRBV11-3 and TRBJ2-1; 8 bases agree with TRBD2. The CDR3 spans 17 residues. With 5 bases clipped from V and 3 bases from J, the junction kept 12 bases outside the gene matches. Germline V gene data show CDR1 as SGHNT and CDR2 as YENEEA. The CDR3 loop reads CASSTTIRGGGYNEQFF. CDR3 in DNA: TGTGCCAGCAGCACCACGATTCGGGGGGGAGGCTACAATGAGCAGTTCTTC.

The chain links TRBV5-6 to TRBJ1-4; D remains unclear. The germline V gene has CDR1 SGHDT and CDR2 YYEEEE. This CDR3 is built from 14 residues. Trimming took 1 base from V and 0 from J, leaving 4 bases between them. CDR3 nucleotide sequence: TGTGCCAGCAGCTTGACAACAACTAATGAAAAACTGTTTTTT. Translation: CASSLTTTNEKLFF.

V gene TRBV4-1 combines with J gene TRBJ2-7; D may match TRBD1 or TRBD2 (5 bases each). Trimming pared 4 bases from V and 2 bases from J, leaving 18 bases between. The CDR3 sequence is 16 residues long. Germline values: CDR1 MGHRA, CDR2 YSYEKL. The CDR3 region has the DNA TGCGCCAGCAGCCCCGGGCACCGGGACCGCGCCTACGAGCAGTACGTC. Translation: CASSPGHRDRAYEQYV.

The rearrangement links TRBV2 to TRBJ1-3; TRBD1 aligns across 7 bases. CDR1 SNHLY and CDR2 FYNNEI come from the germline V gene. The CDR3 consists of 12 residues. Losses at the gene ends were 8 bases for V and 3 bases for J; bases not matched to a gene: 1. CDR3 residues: CASGTDGNTIYF. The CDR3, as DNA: TGTGCCAGCGGGACAGATGGAAACACCATATATTTT.

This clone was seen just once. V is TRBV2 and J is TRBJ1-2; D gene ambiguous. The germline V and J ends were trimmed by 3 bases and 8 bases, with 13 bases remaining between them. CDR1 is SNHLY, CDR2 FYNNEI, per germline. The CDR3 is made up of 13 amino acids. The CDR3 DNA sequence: TGTGCCAGCAGTGATATCCGAGGCCGAGGCTACACCTTC. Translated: CASSDIRGRGYTF.

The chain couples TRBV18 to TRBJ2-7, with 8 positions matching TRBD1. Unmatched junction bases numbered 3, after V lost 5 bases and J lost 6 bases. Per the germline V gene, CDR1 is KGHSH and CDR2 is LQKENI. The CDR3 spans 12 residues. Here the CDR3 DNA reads TGTGCCAGCTCAGGACAGGGTCTCGAGCAGTACGTC. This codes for CASSGQGLEQYV.

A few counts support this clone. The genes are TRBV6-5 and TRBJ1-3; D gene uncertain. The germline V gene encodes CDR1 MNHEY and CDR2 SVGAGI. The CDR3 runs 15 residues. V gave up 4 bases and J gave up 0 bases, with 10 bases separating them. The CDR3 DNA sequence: TGTGCCAGCAGTTCCTCCGGTAGCTCTGGAAACACCATATATTTT. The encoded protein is CASSSSGSSGNTIYF.

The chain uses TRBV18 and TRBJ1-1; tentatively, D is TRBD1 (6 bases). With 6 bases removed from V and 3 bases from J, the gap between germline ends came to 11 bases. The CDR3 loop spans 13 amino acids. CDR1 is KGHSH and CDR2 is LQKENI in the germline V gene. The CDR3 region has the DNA TGTGCCAGCTCGCCCTCAGGGGACACTGAAGCTTTCTTT. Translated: CASSPSGDTEAFF.

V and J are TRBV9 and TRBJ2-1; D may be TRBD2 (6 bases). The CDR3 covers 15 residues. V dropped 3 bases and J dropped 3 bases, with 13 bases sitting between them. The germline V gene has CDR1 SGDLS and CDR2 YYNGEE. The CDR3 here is CASSGGTLGYNEQFF. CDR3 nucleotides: TGTGCCAGCAGCGGCGGGACTCTTGGCTACAATGAGCAGTTCTTC.

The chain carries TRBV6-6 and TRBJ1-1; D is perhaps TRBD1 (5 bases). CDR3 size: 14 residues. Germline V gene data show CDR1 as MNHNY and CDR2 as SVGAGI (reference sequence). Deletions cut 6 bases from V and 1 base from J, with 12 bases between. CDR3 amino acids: CASSSPTGNTEAFF. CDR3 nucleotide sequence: TGTGCCAGCAGCTCCCCTACAGGGAACACTGAAGCTTTCTTT.

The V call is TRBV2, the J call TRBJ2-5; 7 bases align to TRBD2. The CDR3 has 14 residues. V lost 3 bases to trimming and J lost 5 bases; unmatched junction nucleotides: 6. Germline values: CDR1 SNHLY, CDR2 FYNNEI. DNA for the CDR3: TGTGCCAGCAGTGAGGGAGGGGTCGTCGAGACCCAGTACTTC. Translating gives CASSEGGVVETQYF.

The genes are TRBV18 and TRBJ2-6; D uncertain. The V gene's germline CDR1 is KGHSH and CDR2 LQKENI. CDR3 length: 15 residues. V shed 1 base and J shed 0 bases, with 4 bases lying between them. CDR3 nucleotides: TGTGCCAGCTCACCACGGCGCTCTGGGGCCAACGTCCTGACTTTC. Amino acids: CASSPRRSGANVLTF. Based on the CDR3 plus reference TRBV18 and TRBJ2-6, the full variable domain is NAGVMQNPRHLVRRRGQEARLRCSPMKGHSHVYWYRQLPEEGLKFMVYLQKENIIDESGMPKERFSAEFPKEGPSILRIQQVVRGDSAAYFCASSPRRSGANVLTFGAGSRLTVL.

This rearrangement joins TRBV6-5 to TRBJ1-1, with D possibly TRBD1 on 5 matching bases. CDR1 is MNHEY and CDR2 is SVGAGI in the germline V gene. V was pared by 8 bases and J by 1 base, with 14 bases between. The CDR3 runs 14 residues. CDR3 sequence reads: CASRGGTANTEAFF. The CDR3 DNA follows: TGTGCCAGCCGGGGGGGGACGGCGAACACTGAAGCTTTCTTT.